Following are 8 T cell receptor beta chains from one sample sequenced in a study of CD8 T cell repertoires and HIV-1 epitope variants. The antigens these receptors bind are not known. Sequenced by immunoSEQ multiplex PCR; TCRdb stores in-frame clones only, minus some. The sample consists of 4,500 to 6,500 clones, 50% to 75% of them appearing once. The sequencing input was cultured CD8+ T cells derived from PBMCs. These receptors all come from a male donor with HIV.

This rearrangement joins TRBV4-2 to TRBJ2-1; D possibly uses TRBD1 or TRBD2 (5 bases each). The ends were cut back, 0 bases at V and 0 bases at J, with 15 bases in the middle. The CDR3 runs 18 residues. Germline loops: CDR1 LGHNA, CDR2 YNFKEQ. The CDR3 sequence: CASSQEGVSGSSYNEQFF. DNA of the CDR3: TGTGCCAGCAGCCAAGAGGGGGTTAGTGGGAGCTCCTACAATGAGCAGTTCTTC.

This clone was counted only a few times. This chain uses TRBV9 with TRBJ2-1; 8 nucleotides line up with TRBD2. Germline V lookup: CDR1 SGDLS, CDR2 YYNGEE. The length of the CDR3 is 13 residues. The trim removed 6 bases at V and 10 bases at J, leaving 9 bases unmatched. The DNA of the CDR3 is TGTGCCAGCAACCTCGCGGGGGGAGAGGAGCAGTTCTTC. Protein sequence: CASNLAGGEEQFF.

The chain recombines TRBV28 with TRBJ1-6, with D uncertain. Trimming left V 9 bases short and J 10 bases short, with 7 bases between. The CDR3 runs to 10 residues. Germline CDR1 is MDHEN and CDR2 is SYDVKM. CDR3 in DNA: TGTGCCAGTGCGGGATCACCCCTCCACTTT. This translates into CASAGSPLHF.

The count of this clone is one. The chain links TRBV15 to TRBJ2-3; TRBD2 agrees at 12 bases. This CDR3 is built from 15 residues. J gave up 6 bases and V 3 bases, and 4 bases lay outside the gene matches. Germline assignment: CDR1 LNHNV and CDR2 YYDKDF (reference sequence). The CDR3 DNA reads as TGTGCCACCAGCAGTCGGACTAGCGGGGCTGATACGCAGTATTTT. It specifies CATSSRTSGADTQYF.

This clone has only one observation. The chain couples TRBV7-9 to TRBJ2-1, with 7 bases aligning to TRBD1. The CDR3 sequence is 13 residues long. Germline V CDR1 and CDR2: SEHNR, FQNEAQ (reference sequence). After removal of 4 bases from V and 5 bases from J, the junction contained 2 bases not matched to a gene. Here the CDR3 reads CASSSDRDNEQFF. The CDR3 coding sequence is TGTGCCAGCAGCTCCGACAGGGACAATGAGCAGTTCTTC. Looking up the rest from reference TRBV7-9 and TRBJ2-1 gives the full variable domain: DTGVSQNPRHKITKRGQNVTFRCDPISEHNRLYWYRQTLGQGPEFLTYFQNEAQLEKSRLLSDRFSAERPKGSFSTLEIQRTEQGDSAMYLCASSSDRDNEQFFGPGTRLTVL.

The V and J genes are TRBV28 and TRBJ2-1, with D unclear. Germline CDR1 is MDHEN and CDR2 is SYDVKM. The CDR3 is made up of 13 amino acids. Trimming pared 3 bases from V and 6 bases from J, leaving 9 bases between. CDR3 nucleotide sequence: TGTGCCAGCAGTTTTTCACAAGGCAATGAGCAGTTCTTC. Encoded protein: CASSFSQGNEQFF.

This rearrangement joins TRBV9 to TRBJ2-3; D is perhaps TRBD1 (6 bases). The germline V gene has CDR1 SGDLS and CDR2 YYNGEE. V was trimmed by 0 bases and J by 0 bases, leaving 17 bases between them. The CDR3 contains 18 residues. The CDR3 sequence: CASSVAGTGSPSTDTQYF. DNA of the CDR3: TGTGCCAGCAGCGTAGCCGGAACAGGGTCTCCTAGCACAGATACGCAGTATTTT.

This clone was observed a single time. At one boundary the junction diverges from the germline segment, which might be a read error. The CDR3: CASSEEFNTHQPQHF. The CDR3, as DNA: TGCGCCAGCAGCGAAGAATTTAACACACATCAGCCCCAGCATTTT. This chain links TRBV4-1 with TRBJ1-5, with D unresolved. This CDR3 spans 15 amino acids. Germline V gene lookup returns CDR1 MGHRA and CDR2 YSYEKL.